The 4 T cell receptor beta chains presented below share a single source sample, sequenced in a study of blood T cell repertoires in COVID-19. TCRdb keeps only in-frame clones here, not all; method: immunoSEQ multiplex PCR. The repertoire includes tens of thousands of clones, more than 75% of them detected once, and around 5.3% sits in the top ten. Material: peripheral blood. These receptors came from an elderly woman with acute or convalescent COVID-19.

J is TRBJ2-3 and V is TRBV9, with D perhaps TRBD2 (6 bases). This CDR3 is 14 amino acids long. In germline, CDR1 is SGDLS, CDR2 YYNGEE. V was cut by 4 bases and J by 3 bases, with 12 bases left in between. The CDR3 coding sequence is TGTGCCAGCAGCCCAGGAGGGGCTACAGATACGCAGTATTTT. Translating it yields CASSPGGATDTQYF. Full variable domain (outside the CDR3, taken from reference TRBV9 and TRBJ2-3): DSGVTQTPKHLITATGQRVTLRCSPRSGDLSVYWYQQSLDQGLQFLIQYYNGEERAKGNILERFSAQQFPDLHSELNLSSLELGDSALYFCASSPGGATDTQYFGPGTRLTVL.

This chain joins TRBV7-8 and TRBJ1-5, with 10 bases identical to TRBD1. Per germline, CDR1 SGHVS and CDR2 FQNEAQ. The V segment lost 1 base and the J segment 7 bases; nucleotides outside the gene matches: 4. The CDR3 contains 15 residues. CDR3 in amino acids: CASSLGTGGGQPQHF. CDR3 coding DNA: TGTGCCAGCAGCTTAGGGACAGGGGGAGGGCAGCCCCAGCATTTT. Based on the CDR3 plus reference TRBV7-8 and TRBJ1-5, the full variable domain is GAGVSQSPRYKVAKRGQDVALRCDPISGHVSLFWYQQALGQGPEFLTYFQNEAQLDKSGLPSDRFFAERPEGSVSTLKIQRTQQEDSAVYLCASSLGTGGGQPQHFGDGTRLSIL.

The chain recombines TRBV19 with TRBJ1-5; D might be TRBD1 (6 bases). Trimming removed 9 bases at V and 7 bases at J, with 19 bases between. The CDR3 has 14 amino acids. CDR1 LNHDA and CDR2 SQIVND come from the germline V gene (reference sequence). In DNA form, the CDR3 reads TGTGCCAGCGGCGGTGTGGGGGCCCGACAGCCCCAGCATTTT. Protein sequence: CASGGVGARQPQHF.

The V call is TRBV5-1, the J call TRBJ2-1; 8 bases match TRBD1. The CDR3 runs 15 residues. Losses at the gene ends were 3 bases for V and 0 bases for J; bases not matched to a gene: 2. The germline V gene has CDR1 SGHRS and CDR2 YFSETQ. The CDR3 DNA sequence: TGCGCCAGCAGCTCCGGGACAGGCTCCTACAATGAGCAGTTCTTC. Translation: CASSSGTGSYNEQFF.